Sequencing of this TCR beta chain was carried out in a study of post-analysis software for immune sequencing data (dated by TCRdb to between 2014 and 2017). In the study overall: Recorded disease courses included relapsing-remitting, secondary progressive and progressive-relapsing multiple sclerosis, with some patients lacking subtype annotation. The multiple sclerosis patient repertoires were compared with about a dozen previously published healthy control repertoires from donors aged about 6 to 26 years. A subset of samples was prepared in parallel using single-end sample barcoding, then pooled and co-amplified after Illumina adapter ligation. The study at large found these results: Strong co-clustering of samples prepared in the same batch was shown by direct clustering with F measure, prompting a batch-effect correction. The multiple sclerosis patient group was slightly younger than the control group. Significantly higher frequencies in patients than in controls were found for several TRBV segments, including TRBV5-6, TRBV5-1 and TRBV20-1. Significantly lower normalized Chao1 diversity was found in multiple sclerosis patients than in controls, suggesting substantial peripheral T-cell clonal expansion.

Receptor amplification or capture employed PCR. The run used an Illumina HiSeq 2500. To reduce PCR and sequencing biases, unique molecular identifiers were incorporated into the TCR beta cDNA libraries. Some 500,000 cDNA molecules were obtained for every 1 to 10 million input T cells, so each molecule roughly corresponded to one T cell. The patient libraries were prepared and sequenced using the same protocol as the earlier healthy control dataset. Samples belonging to the same batch were prepared together, multiplexed and sequenced on a shared HiSeq lane. The authors' analysis ran thus. MIGEC was used to process the raw barcoded reads, and molecular identifier groups with only a single read were discarded before consensus assembly and CDR3 extraction. VDJtools was used for post-analysis of the clonotype tables, with diversity normalized by down-sampling every dataset to the smallest sample size. In repertoire overlap clustering, CDR3 amino acid sequences, but not nucleotide sequences, were matched to correct batch-related cross-sample contamination. TCRdb redid the processing of the public reads, applying fastp at Q25 and MiXCR, and retained in-frame beta chains. Identical CDR3 protein sequences are pooled into one entry, listed with their most common genes and DNA. The V and J calls follow TCRdb's processing rather than the paper's. Across this sample there are about 820,000 distinct CDR3 sequences, with around 53% seen only once. Approximately 4.5% of the sample rests with the top ten.

About this clonotype: No antigen is known for it. One base away there is no much larger clone; base qualities are not given.

TCR beta repertoires were profiled from peripheral blood of over 10 young patients with multiple sclerosis to demonstrate the VDJtools post-analysis software. The patients with multiple sclerosis were children and adolescents between 6 and 15 years of age. From the germline V gene, CDR1 is MNHEY and CDR2 is SVGAGI. Relative to germline, V is 6 bases shorter and J is 8 bases shorter, with 16 bases between their ends. Counted from cysteine to phenylalanine, this CDR3 has 13 amino acids. Only CDR3 DNA is held: 39 bases, read in frame from base 1. Sequencing was done on a sample of blood. The receptor was derived from a girl under 18 with multiple sclerosis. The sequence links TRBV6-5 to TRBJ1-2; there is no confident call for the D gene. The CDR3 region reads CASSLSHQRGYTF. The DNA sequence follows: TGTGCCAGCAGCTTGAGTCACCAGCGGGGCTACACCTTC.